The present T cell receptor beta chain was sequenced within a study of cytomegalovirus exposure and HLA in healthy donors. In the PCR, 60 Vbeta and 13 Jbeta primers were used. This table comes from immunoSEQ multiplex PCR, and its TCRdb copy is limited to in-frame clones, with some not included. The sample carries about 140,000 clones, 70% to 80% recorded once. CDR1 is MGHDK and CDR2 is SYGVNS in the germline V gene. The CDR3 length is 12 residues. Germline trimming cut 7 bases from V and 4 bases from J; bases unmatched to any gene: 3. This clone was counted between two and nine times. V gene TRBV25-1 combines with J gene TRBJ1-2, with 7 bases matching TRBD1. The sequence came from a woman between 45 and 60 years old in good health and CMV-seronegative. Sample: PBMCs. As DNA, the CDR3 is TGTGCCAGCATGGCAGGGGGCTATGGCTACACCTTC. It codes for CASMAGGYGYTF.